The clone carrying this TCR beta chain has a single count. What it binds is unknown. The sample is drawn from a study of CD8 T cells in Susac syndrome. General study results and limits: The study conceded that its TCR sequencing and HLA analysis involved relatively few individuals.

The germline gives CDR1 SGHRS, CDR2 YFSETQ. This CDR3 contains 15 residues. Trimming pared 0 bases from V and 2 bases from J, leaving 11 bases between. The control group consisted of healthy donors matched for age and sex. Purification of the CD8+ and CD4+ T cells relied on negative isolation, and TEMRA cells underwent FACS enrichment. The authors reverse transcribed about 0.5 to 1 ug RNA with random hexamers. Amplification of TCR beta CDR3 by immunoSEQ multiplex PCR spanned 54 Vbeta and 13 Jbeta. In TCRdb, the immunoSEQ multiplex PCR reads were re-called with MiXCR into one record per CDR3 protein. The top ten hold less than 0.095% of the sample, which has 140,000 to 150,000 distinct CDR3 sequences, approximately 94% seen once.

Input material: CD4+ T cells from PBMCs. J is TRBJ2-5 and V is TRBV5-1; D possibly corresponds to TRBD1 (7 bases). The clonotype comes from a human donor in good health. The CDR3 sequence is CASSLAGDRQETQYF. Here the CDR3 DNA reads TGCGCCAGCAGCTTGGCGGGGGACAGACAAGAGACCCAGTACTTC.